The 25 T cell receptor beta chains in this list originate from one sample, sequenced in a study of post-analysis software for immune sequencing data. Points from the study as a whole: TRBV5-6, TRBV5-1 and TRBV20-1 belonged to a set of roughly five TRBV segments that were more frequent in patients than controls.

No antigen has been assigned to these receptors. cDNA libraries for TCR beta contained unique molecular identifiers. TCRdb analysed the PCR reads with MiXCR anew, one entry per CDR3 protein. The table lists about 820,000 distinct CDR3 sequences, about 57% of them singletons, with 4.6% in the top ten. What was sequenced was blood. Receptors originate from a girl aged 10-17 years with multiple sclerosis.

This clonotype was seen a handful of times. This sequence joins TRBV30 and TRBJ2-7; the D gene could be TRBD1 or TRBD2 (6 bases each). The V gene's germline CDR1 is GTSNPN and CDR2 SVGIG (reference sequence). V was trimmed by 0 bases and J by 7 bases, leaving 13 bases between them. The CDR3 loop spans 13 amino acids. CDR3 sequence reads: CAWSVGGRGEQYF. The DNA of the CDR3 is TGTGCCTGGAGTGTAGGGGGGCGGGGAGAGCAGTACTTC.

The chain uses TRBV29-1 and TRBJ2-4; 7 bases line up with TRBD1. The CDR3 is made up of 11 amino acids. V was pared by 7 bases and J by 7 bases, with 4 bases of the junction left unmatched. Germline values: CDR1 SQVTM, CDR2 ANQGSEA. The CDR3 bases are TGCAGCGAAAAGACAGGGAACATTCAGTACTTC. This sequence encodes CSEKTGNIQYF.

The V gene is TRBV29-1, the J gene TRBJ2-1, with D possibly being TRBD2 (5 bases). Trimming shortened V by 2 bases and J by 4 bases, and 9 bases separated the two germline ends. Germline CDR1 is SQVTM and CDR2 is ANQGSEA. CDR3 size: 13 residues. CDR3 nucleotides: TGCAGCGTTGAACTAGCACTATACAATGAGCAGTTCTTC. It is translated as CSVELALYNEQFF.

The chain employs TRBV7-9 and TRBJ2-6; D is unclear. This CDR3 contains 17 residues. V lost 3 bases and J 0 bases, leaving 12 bases between the germline ends. Germline loops: CDR1 SEHNR, CDR2 FQNEAQ (reference sequence). CDR3 in DNA: TGTGCCAGCAGCTTCATTGACATCCGCTCTGGGGCCAACGTCCTGACTTTC. Amino acids: CASSFIDIRSGANVLTF.

The V call is TRBV10-3, the J call TRBJ2-5, with 7 positions matching TRBD2. The CDR3 sequence is 13 residues long. Trimming cost V 4 bases and J 5 bases; bases outside gene matches: 4. Germline-derived CDR1 and CDR2 are ENHRY and SYGVKD. In nucleotides, the CDR3 is TGTGCCATCAGTGTACTAGCGAGCGAGACCCAGTACTTC. Its translation is CAISVLASETQYF.

This clonotype was seen only a few times. J is TRBJ2-4 and V is TRBV9, with TRBD1 matching 7 bases. This CDR3 comprises 13 residues. Germline CDR1 is SGDLS and CDR2 is YYNGEE. V trimming: 2 bases; J trimming: 7 bases; junction bases outside the gene matches: 3. Here the CDR3 DNA reads TGTGCCAGCAGCGTTGGGACAGAGAACATTCAGTACTTC. Translation gives CASSVGTENIQYF.

This clonotype was counted a few times. The chain couples TRBV2 to TRBJ2-4, with 7 bases fitting TRBD1. This CDR3 contains 10 residues. The V and J ends lost 6 bases and 14 bases, in that order; junction bases with no gene match: 4. The germline gives CDR1 SNHLY, CDR2 FYNNEI. CDR3 nucleotides: TGTGCCAGCAGCATTGACAGGGAGTACTTC. It translates to CASSIDREYF. The full variable domain, in which reference TRBV2 and TRBJ2-4 provide the parts outside the CDR3, is EPEVTQTPSHQVTQMGQEVILRCVPISNHLYFYWYRQILGQKVEFLVSFYNNEISEKSEIFDDQFSVERPDGSNFTLKIRSTKLEDSAMYFCASSIDREYFGAGTRLSVL.

This clonotype was observed a handful of times. V is TRBV5-5 and J is TRBJ2-7, with D perhaps TRBD2 (6 bases). CDR1 and CDR2 from the germline V gene are SGHKS and YYEKEE (reference sequence). This CDR3 spans 15 amino acids. The V and J ends lost 0 bases and 6 bases respectively, with 16 bases between them. CDR3 bases: TGTGCCAGCAGCTTGGTTGGGGTTAAAGCGGGCGAGCAGTACTTC. Protein product: CASSLVGVKAGEQYF. Supplemented by reference TRBV5-5 and TRBJ2-7, the full variable domain reads DAGVTQSPTHLIKTRGQQVTLRCSPISGHKSVSWYQQVLGQGPQFIFQYYEKEERGRGNFPDRFSARQFPNYSSELNVNALLLGDSALYLCASSLVGVKAGEQYFGPGTRLTVT.

This clonotype was seen only a few times. The genes are TRBV7-2 and TRBJ2-7, with 10 nucleotides matching TRBD2. The CDR3 is made up of 14 amino acids. Germline values: CDR1 SGHTA, CDR2 FQGNSA. V shed 5 bases, J shed 3 bases, and the junction held 4 bases outside the gene matches. The CDR3 sequence: CASSVRTSGYEQYF. The CDR3 DNA reads TGTGCCAGCAGCGTGAGGACTAGCGGCTACGAGCAGTACTTC.

This clonotype was seen a handful of times. The chain employs TRBV29-1 and TRBJ2-7; D may match TRBD1 or TRBD2 (5 bases each). CDR1 and CDR2 from the germline V gene are SQVTM and ANQGSEA. The CDR3 loop spans 11 amino acids. Trimming pared 6 bases from V and 11 bases from J, leaving 17 bases between. DNA of the CDR3: TGCAGCGTCCCAGGGAGATACCCAGAGTACTTC. Translation gives CSVPGRYPEYF.

This sequence joins TRBV10-3 and TRBJ1-1; D possibly corresponds to TRBD1 (5 bases). The CDR3 length is 14 residues. The germline V gene encodes CDR1 ENHRY and CDR2 SYGVKD. The V and J ends lost 4 bases and 9 bases respectively, with 18 bases between them. The CDR3 protein is CAISAKTSGQKAFF. CDR3 nucleotides: TGTGCCATCAGTGCTAAAACCTCGGGGCAGAAAGCTTTCTTT.

The V call is TRBV7-9, the J call TRBJ2-7, with D perhaps given as TRBD1 or TRBD2 (5 bases each). This CDR3 is built from 16 residues. V was cut by 5 bases and J by 0 bases, with 17 bases left in between. The germline gives CDR1 SEHNR, CDR2 FQNEAQ (reference sequence). CDR3 in DNA: TGTGCCAGCAGCCGCACTACGGGGACCCTCTCCTACGAGCAGTACTTC. It codes for CASSRTTGTLSYEQYF.

This chain links TRBV20-1 with TRBJ2-5, with 10 positions matching TRBD2. The CDR3 runs to 13 residues. CDR1 and CDR2 from the germline V gene are DFQATT and SNEGSKA (reference sequence). V shed 4 bases and J 5 bases; nucleotides not matched to a gene: 4. The CDR3 sequence: CSAKRGGRETQYF. The CDR3 bases are TGCAGTGCTAAGCGGGGGGGCCGGGAGACCCAGTACTTC.

This clonotype was found once. The chain combines TRBV5-6 with TRBJ2-5, with TRBD1 identical over 8 bases. The J call may not be correct, given that the DNA end is closer to TRBJ2-7. CDR3 length: 15 amino acids. In germline, CDR1 is SGHDT, CDR2 YYEEEE. In DNA form, the CDR3 reads TGTGCCAGCAGCCCGGAACCGGGACAGGACTACGAGCAGTACTTC. Translated: CASSPEPGQDYEQYF.

CDR3 sequence: CASSYRDRHSYEQYF. The DNA of the CDR3 is TGTGCCAGCAGTTACCGGGACCGCCACTCCTACGAGCAGTACTTC. This chain uses TRBV12-3 or TRBV12-4 with TRBJ2-7; D is possibly TRBD1 or TRBD2 (5 bases each). This CDR3 is built from 15 residues. Trimming took 4 bases from V and 0 from J, leaving 13 bases between them.

CDR3 DNA sequence: TGTGCCAGCAGAATTACGGGGGGCGCGGGCAATGAGCAGTACTTC. Its translation is CASRITGGAGNEQYF. V gene TRBV7-9 combines with J gene TRBJ2-7; D perhaps matches TRBD2 (7 bases). The length of the CDR3 is 15 residues. Germline V gene lookup returns CDR1 SEHNR and CDR2 FQNEAQ (reference sequence). V lost 6 bases, J lost 7 bases, and 22 bases lay in between.

The CDR3 region has the DNA TGTGCTAGTGGCTGGACTAGCGCGACCTCCTACGAGCAGTACTTC. This codes for CASGWTSATSYEQYF. The chain is built from TRBV12-5 and TRBJ2-7, with TRBD2 matching over 9 bases. The CDR3 is 15 residues long. The J segment lost 0 bases and the V segment lost 6 bases, leaving 6 bases of the junction unmatched. Germline CDR1 is LGHNT and CDR2 is FRNRAP.

About this clonotype: One end of the junction does not line up with germline, which may come from a read error. The chain has TRBV6-2 or TRBV6-3 and TRBJ2-4; 13 nucleotides match TRBD2. Germline V gene lookup returns CDR1 MNHEY and CDR2 SVGEGT. The CDR3 runs to 17 residues. This CDR3 reads CPSGGTSGRAAVGIQYF. CDR3 coding DNA: TGTCCCAGCGGGGGTACTAGCGGGAGGGCAGCTGTTGGCATTCAGTACTTC.

The V and J genes are TRBV7-9 and TRBJ1-1, with D hard to call. V dropped 5 bases and J dropped 4 bases, with 11 bases sitting between them. This CDR3 is 13 amino acids long. Germline V gene lookup returns CDR1 SEHNR and CDR2 FQNEAQ (reference sequence). The CDR3: CASSAGDGTEAFF. The DNA of the CDR3 is TGTGCCAGCAGCGCCGGCGACGGCACTGAAGCTTTCTTT.

This sequence joins TRBV10-3 and TRBJ2-5, with 7 nucleotides matching TRBD1. Trimming removed 7 bases from V and 2 bases from J; junction bases left unmatched: 4. This CDR3 contains 13 residues. Germline V gives CDR1 ENHRY, CDR2 SYGVKD. The CDR3 region has the DNA TGTGCCATCAACGACAGGGATCAAGAGACCCAGTACTTC. Translating gives CAINDRDQETQYF.

CDR3 sequence (DNA): TGCAGTGCTAGTAACCTAGCGGGTTTAGAGACCCAGTACTTC. It specifies CSASNLAGLETQYF. The chain employs TRBV20-1 and TRBJ2-5, with 8 bases that match TRBD2. CDR3 length: 14 residues. CDR1 and CDR2 (germline): DFQATT, SNEGSKA (reference sequence). J was trimmed by 4 bases and V by 3 bases; bases with no gene match: 7.

This chain connects TRBV30 to TRBJ2-5, with D possibly matching TRBD2 (6 bases). Trimming pared 4 bases from V and 5 bases from J, leaving 11 bases between. The length of the CDR3 is 12 residues. Germline CDR1 is GTSNPN and CDR2 is SVGIG (reference sequence). The CDR3 nucleotides read TGTGCCTGGACTATCGGGAGCGAGACCCAGTACTTC. As protein: CAWTIGSETQYF.

The rearrangement uses TRBV4-2 and TRBJ1-6; no firm D call. CDR3 length: 16 amino acids. The V end was cut by 3 bases, the J end by 4 bases, with 13 bases between. Germline V CDR1 and CDR2: LGHNA, YNFKEQ. CDR3 loop: CASSQPSGRYNSPLHF. CDR3 bases: TGTGCCAGCAGCCAGCCTTCCGGACGGTATAATTCACCCCTCCACTTT.

The V gene is TRBV6-5, the J gene TRBJ2-7; D is perhaps TRBD2 (6 bases). There are 16 residues in the CDR3. CDR1 MNHEY and CDR2 SVGAGI come from the germline V gene. The V end lost 5 bases, the J end lost 0 bases, and 17 bases lay between the germline ends. The CDR3 loop reads CASSRLGTVSSYEQYF. CDR3 in DNA: TGTGCCAGCAGTAGACTAGGGACGGTGAGCTCCTACGAGCAGTACTTC.

This clonotype was seen more than once but under ten times. The V call is TRBV27, the J call TRBJ2-1, with D unclear. V lost 5 bases to trimming and J lost 7 bases, with 9 bases between them. There are 12 residues in the CDR3. The germline CDR1 and CDR2 sequences are MNHEY and SMNVEV (reference sequence). The CDR3 here is CASSPGANEQFF. In nucleotides, the CDR3 is TGTGCCAGCAGTCCGGGTGCGAATGAGCAGTTCTTC.